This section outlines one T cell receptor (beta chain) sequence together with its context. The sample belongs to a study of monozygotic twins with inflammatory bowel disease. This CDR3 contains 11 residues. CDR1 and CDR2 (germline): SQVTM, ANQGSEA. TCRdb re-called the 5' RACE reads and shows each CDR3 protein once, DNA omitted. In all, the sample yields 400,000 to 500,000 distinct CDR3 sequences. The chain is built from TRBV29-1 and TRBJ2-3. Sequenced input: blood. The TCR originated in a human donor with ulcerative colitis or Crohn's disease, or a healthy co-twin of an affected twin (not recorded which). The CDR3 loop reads CSPKMADTQYF.